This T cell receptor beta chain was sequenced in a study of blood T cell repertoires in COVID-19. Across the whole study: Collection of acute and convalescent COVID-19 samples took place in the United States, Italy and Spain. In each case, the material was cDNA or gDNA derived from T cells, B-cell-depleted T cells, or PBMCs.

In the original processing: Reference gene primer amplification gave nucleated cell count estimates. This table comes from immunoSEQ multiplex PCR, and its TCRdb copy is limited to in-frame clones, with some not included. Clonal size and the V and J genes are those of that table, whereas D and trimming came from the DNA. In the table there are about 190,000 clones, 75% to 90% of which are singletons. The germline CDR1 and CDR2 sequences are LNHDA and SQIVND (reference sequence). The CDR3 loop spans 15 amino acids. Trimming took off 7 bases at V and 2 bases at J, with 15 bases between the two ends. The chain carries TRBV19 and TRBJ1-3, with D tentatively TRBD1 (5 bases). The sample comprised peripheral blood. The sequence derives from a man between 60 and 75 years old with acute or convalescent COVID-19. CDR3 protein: CASTGTSPPGNTIYF. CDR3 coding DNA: TGTGCCAGTACCGGGACTTCACCGCCTGGAAACACCATATATTTT.